A selection of T cell receptor beta chains follows, all from one sample in a study of blood T cell repertoires in COVID-19. Method: immunoSEQ multiplex PCR; TCRdb's copy keeps in-frame clones and lacks some. The repertoire includes about 240,000 clones, around 89% of them detected once, and about 4% sits in the top ten. Sequenced material: PBMCs or T cells enriched from blood (not recorded which). These receptors were collected from a woman in her 30s who had recovered from COVID-19. Each CDR3 is given with its conserved first and last residue. The D gene is left open where the match is weak.

TGTGCCAGCAGTGAACAGGTTTCTGAGCAGTTCTTC	CASSEQVSEQFF	TRBV2	.	TRBJ2-1
TGCGCCAGCAGGCGGGACAGGACTACCTATGGCTACACCTTC	CASRRDRTTYGYTF	TRBV4-1	TRBD1	TRBJ1-2
TGTGCCTGGAGTGTAGGTCACGGGGGAGAAAAACTGTTTTTT	CAWSVGHGGEKLFF	TRBV30	.	TRBJ1-4
TGTGCCAGCAGTGCCGCCGGGACAGGCCTTTCCTACGAGCAGTACTTC	CASSAAGTGLSYEQYF	TRBV28	TRBD1	TRBJ2-7
TGTGCCAGCTCACCTCGGGGGGAGTCGTACCACGAGCAGTACTTC	CASSPRGESYHEQYF	TRBV18	TRBD2	TRBJ2-7
TGTGCCTGGAGTATGGGAGCTTATAGCAATCAGCCCCAGCATTTT	CAWSMGAYSNQPQHF	TRBV30	.	TRBJ1-5
TGTGCCAGCAGCCTGGCACTCCCCACTGAAGCTTTCTTT	CASSLALPTEAFF	TRBV5-6	.	TRBJ1-1
TGTGCCAGCAGTACTACAGGGGGCTCTAACTATGGCTACACCTTC	CASSTTGGSNYGYTF	TRBV6-5	TRBD1	TRBJ1-2
TGTGCCAGTAGTATGAGCGCAGGGGGCGACTATCAGCCCCAGCATTTT	CASSMSAGGDYQPQHF	TRBV19	TRBD1	TRBJ1-5
TGTGCCAGCAGCCACTTAGGCCCCGGGACAACACTCTCCTACGAGCAGTACTTC	CASSHLGPGTTLSYEQYF	TRBV6-2/TRBV6-3	.	TRBJ2-7